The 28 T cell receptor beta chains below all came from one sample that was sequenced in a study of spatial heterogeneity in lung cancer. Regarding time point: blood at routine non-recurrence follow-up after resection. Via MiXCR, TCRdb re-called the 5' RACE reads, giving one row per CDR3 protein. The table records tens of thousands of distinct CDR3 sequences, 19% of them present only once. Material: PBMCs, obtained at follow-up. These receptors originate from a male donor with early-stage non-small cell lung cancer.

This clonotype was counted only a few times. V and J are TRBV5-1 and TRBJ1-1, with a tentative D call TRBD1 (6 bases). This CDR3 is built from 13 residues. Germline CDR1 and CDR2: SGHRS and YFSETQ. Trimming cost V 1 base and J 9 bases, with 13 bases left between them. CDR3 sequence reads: CASSLSGQGKAFF. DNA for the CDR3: TGCGCCAGCAGCTTGTCGGGACAAGGGAAAGCTTTCTTT.

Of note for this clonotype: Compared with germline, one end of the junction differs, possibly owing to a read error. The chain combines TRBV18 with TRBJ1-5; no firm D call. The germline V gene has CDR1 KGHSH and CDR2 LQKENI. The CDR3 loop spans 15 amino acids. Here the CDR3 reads CVSSPRQRSNQPQHF. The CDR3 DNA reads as TGTGTCAGCTCACCACGGCAGAGGTCCAATCAGCCCCAGCATTTT.

CDR3 sequence: CASSEWSIYSYEQYV. The CDR3 bases are TGTGCCAGCAGTGAGTGGTCCATTTACTCCTACGAGCAGTACGTC. The V gene is TRBV2, the J gene TRBJ2-7; D call uncertain. Germline-derived CDR1 and CDR2 are SNHLY and FYNNEI. CDR3 size: 15 residues. The V end lost 3 bases, the J end lost 0 bases, and 12 bases lay between the germline ends.

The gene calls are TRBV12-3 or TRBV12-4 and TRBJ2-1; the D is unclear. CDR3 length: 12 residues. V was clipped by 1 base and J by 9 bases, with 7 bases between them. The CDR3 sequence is CASSLGAGEQFF. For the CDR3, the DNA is TGTGCCAGCAGTTTAGGTGCTGGTGAGCAGTTCTTC.

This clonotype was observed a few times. The CDR3 sequence: CASSYGGATYEQYV. The CDR3 region has the DNA TGTGCCAGCAGTTACGGGGGGGCTACCTACGAGCAGTACGTC. The chain has TRBV2 and TRBJ2-7, with 8 nucleotides matching TRBD2. Trimming took 5 bases from V and 2 from J; bases not matched to a gene: 5. Per the germline V gene, CDR1 is SNHLY and CDR2 is FYNNEI. The CDR3 contains 14 residues.

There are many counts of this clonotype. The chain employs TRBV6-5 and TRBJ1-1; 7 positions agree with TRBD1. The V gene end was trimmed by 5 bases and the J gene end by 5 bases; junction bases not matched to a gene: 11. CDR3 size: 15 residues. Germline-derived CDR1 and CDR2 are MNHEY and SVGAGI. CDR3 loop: CASSGQFGTATEAFF. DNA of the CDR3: TGTGCCAGCAGTGGGCAGTTCGGGACAGCTACTGAAGCTTTCTTT.

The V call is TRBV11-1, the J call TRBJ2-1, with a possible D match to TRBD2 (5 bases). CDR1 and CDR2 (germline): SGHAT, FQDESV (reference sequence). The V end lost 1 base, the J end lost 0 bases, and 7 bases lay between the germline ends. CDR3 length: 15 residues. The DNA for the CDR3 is TGTGCCAGCAGCTTAGTGGGAGACTCCTACAATGAGCAGTTCTTC. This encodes CASSLVGDSYNEQFF.

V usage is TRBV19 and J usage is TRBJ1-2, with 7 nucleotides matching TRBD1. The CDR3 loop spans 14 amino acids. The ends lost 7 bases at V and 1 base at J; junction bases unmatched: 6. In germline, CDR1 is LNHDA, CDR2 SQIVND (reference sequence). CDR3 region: CASNTGQINYGYTF. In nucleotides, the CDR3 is TGTGCCAGTAATACGGGACAGATTAACTATGGCTACACCTTC.

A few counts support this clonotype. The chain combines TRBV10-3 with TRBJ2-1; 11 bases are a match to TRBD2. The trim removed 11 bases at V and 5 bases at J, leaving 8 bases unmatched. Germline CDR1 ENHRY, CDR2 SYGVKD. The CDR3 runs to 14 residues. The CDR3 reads CASAASGGNNEQFF. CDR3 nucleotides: TGTGCCTCCGCCGCTAGCGGGGGGAACAATGAGCAGTTCTTC.

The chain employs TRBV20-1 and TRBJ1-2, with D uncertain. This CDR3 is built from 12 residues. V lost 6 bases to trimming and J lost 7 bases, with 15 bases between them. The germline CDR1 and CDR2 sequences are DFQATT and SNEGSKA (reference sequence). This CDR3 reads CSAPSVDGGYTF. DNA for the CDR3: TGCAGTGCCCCTTCGGTGGATGGTGGCTACACCTTC.

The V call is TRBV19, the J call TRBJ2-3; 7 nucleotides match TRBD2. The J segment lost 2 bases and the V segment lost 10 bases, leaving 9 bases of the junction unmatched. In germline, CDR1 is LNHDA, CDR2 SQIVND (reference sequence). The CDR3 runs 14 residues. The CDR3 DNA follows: TGTGCCACTAGCAAGAGGGACTACACAGATACGCAGTATTTT. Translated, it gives CATSKRDYTDTQYF.

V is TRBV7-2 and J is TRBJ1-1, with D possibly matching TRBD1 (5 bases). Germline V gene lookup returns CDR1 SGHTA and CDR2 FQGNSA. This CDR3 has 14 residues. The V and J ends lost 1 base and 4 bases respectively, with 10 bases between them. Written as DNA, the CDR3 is TGTGCCAGCAGCTTAGTAACGGGGGGCACTGAAGCTTTCTTT. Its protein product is CASSLVTGGTEAFF.

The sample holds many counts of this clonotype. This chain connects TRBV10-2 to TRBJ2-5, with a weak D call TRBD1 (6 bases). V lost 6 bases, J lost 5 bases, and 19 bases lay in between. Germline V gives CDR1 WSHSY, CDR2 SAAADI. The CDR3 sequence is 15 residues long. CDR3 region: CASRPGHGLGETQYF. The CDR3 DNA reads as TGCGCCAGCAGACCGGGACATGGACTCGGGGAGACCCAGTACTTC.

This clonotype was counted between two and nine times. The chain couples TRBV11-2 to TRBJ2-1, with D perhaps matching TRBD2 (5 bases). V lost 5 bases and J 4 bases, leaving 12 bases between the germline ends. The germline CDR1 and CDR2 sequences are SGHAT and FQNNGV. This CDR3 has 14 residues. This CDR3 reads CASSLRREYNEQFF. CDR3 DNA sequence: TGTGCCAGCAGCCTTCGCCGGGAATACAATGAGCAGTTCTTC.

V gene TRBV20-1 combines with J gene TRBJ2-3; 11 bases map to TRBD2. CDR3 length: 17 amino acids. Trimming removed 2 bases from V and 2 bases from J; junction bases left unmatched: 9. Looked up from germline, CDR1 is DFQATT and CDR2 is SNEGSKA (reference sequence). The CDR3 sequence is CSARFFSGRVPTDTQYF. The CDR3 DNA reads TGCAGTGCTAGATTCTTTAGCGGGAGGGTACCCACAGATACGCAGTATTTT.

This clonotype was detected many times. The CDR3 nucleotides read TGCAGCGATTCGACAGGACTTAACTATGGCTACACCTTC. This sequence encodes CSDSTGLNYGYTF. The rearrangement uses TRBV29-1 and TRBJ1-2; a weak D match, TRBD1 (6 bases). The CDR3 sequence is 13 residues long. V was pared by 7 bases and J by 1 base, with 13 bases between. Germline values: CDR1 SQVTM, CDR2 ANQGSEA.

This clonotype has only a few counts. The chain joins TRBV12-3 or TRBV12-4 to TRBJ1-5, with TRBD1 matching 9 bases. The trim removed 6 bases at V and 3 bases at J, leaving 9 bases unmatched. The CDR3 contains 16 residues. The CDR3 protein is CASSTDRGGNNQPQHF. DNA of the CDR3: TGTGCCAGCAGCACAGACAGGGGGGGTAACAATCAGCCCCAGCATTTT.

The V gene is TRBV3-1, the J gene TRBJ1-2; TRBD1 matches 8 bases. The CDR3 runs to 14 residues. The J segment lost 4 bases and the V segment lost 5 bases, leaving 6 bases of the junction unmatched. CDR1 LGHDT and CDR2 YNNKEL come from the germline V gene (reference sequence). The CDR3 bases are TGTGCCAGCAGCACCGACAGGGGACCCTATGGCTACACCTTC. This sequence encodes CASSTDRGPYGYTF.

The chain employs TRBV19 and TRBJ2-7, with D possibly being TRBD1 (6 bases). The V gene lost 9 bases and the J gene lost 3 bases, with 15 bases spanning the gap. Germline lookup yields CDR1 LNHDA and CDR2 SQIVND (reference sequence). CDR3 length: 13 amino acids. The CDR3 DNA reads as TGTGCCAGCAGACAGGCCCCTTTCTACGAGCAGTACTTC. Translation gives CASRQAPFYEQYF.

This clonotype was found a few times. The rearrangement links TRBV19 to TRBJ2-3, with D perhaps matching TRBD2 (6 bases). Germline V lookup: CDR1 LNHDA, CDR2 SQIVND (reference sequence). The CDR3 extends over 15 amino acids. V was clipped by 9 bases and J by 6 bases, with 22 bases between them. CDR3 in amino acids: CASRDAGLAGDTQYF. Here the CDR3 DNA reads TGTGCCAGCAGAGACGCGGGGCTCGCGGGGGATACGCAGTATTTT.

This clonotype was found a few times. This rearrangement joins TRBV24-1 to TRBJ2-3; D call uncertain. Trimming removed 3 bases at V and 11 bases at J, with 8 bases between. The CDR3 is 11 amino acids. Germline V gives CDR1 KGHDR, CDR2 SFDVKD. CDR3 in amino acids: CATSDINVQYF. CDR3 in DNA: TGTGCCACCAGTGATATCAATGTGCAGTATTTT.

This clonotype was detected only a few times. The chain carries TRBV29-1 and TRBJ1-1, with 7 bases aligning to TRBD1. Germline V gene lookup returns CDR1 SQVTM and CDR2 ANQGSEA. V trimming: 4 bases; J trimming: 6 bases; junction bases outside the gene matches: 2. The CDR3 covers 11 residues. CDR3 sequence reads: CSVAGTAEAFF. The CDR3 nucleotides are TGCAGCGTTGCCGGGACAGCTGAAGCTTTCTTT.

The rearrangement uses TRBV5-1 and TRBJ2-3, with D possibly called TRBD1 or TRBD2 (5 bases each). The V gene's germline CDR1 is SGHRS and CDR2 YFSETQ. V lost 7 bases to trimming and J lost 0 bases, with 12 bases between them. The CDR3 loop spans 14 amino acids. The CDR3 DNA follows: TGCGCCAGCGGTGAGGGGATGAGCACAGATACGCAGTATTTT. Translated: CASGEGMSTDTQYF.

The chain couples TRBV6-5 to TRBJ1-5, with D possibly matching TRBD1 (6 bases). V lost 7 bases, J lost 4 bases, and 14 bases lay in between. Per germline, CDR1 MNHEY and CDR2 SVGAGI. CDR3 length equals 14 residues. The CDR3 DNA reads TGTGCCAGCAAAGCATGGGACAAGAATCAGCCCCAGCATTTT. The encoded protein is CASKAWDKNQPQHF.

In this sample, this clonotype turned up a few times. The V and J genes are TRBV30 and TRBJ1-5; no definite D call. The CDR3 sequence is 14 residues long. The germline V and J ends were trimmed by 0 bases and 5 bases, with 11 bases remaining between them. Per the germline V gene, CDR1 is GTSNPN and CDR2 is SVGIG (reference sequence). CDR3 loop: CAWSVRFDDQPQHF. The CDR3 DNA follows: TGTGCCTGGAGTGTTCGGTTCGATGATCAGCCCCAGCATTTT.

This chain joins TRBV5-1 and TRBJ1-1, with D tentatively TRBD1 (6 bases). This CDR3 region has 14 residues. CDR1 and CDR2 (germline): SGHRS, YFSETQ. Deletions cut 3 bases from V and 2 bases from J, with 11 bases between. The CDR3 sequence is CASSSGHTNTEAFF. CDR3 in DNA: TGCGCCAGCAGCTCGGGACACACAAACACTGAAGCTTTCTTT. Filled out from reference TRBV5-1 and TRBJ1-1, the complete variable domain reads KAGVTQTPRYLIKTRGQQVTLSCSPISGHRSVSWYQQTPGQGLQFLFEYFSETQRNKGNFPGRFSGRQFSNSRSEMNVSTLELGDSALYLCASSSGHTNTEAFFGQGTRLTVV.

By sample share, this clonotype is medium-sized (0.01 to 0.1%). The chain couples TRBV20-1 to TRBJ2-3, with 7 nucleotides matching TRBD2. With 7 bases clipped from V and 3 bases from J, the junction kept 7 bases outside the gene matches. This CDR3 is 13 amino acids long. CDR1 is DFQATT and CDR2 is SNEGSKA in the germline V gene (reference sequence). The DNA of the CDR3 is TGCAGTGTTCCGGGAGGATTAACAGATACGCAGTATTTT. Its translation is CSVPGGLTDTQYF.

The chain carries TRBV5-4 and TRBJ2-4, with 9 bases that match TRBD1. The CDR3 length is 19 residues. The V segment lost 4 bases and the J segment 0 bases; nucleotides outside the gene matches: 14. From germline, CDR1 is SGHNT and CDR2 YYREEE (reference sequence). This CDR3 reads CASSPPGQGAYLAKNIQYF. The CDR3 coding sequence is TGTGCCAGCAGCCCACCGGGACAGGGAGCTTACTTAGCCAAAAACATTCAGTACTTC.